These 19 T cell receptor beta chains were all obtained from the same sample, sequenced in a study of cytomegalovirus exposure and HLA in healthy donors. It was with 60 Vbeta and 13 Jbeta primers that the PCR ran. Profiling relied on immunoSEQ multiplex PCR, and the TCRdb table lists in-frame clones only, not all of them. The repertoire holds some 110,000 clones, with roughly four fifths as singletons. What was sequenced was PBMCs. The source is a woman under 30 in good health and CMV-seronegative.

This clone was counted once. The chain links TRBV28 to TRBJ2-3; D unclear. V shed 9 bases and J shed 5 bases, with 9 bases lying between them. Germline CDR1 is MDHEN and CDR2 is SYDVKM. CDR3 length: 11 residues. The CDR3 nucleotides read TGTGCCAGTCTCCGGGTAGATACGCAGTATTTT. It is translated as CASLRVDTQYF.

The V gene is TRBV6-5, the J gene TRBJ2-7; 7 positions match TRBD1. V gave up 0 bases and J gave up 2 bases; unmatched junction bases: 1. CDR1 is MNHEY and CDR2 is SVGAGI in the germline V gene. CDR3 length: 14 residues. CDR3 in amino acids: CASSYSGGPYEQYV. The CDR3 DNA is TGTGCCAGCAGTTACTCAGGGGGCCCCTACGAGCAGTACGTC.

The rearrangement uses TRBV10-2 and TRBJ2-7, with D hard to call. V lost 0 bases and J lost 4, with 7 bases in between. CDR3 length: 13 residues. Germline CDR1 reads WSHSY; CDR2 reads SAAADI. For the CDR3, the DNA is TGCGCCAGCAGTGAGTCTCGTCAGTACGAGCAGTACTTC. Translated, it gives CASSESRQYEQYF.

The chain joins TRBV9 to TRBJ1-1; 7 bases match TRBD1. The CDR3 covers 13 residues. The trim removed 0 bases at V and 8 bases at J, leaving 4 bases unmatched. Germline loops: CDR1 SGDLS, CDR2 YYNGEE. The CDR3 DNA is TGTGCCAGCAGCGTAGCTGAGGGGGCGGAAGCTTTCTTT. It encodes CASSVAEGAEAFF.

The V gene is TRBV18, the J gene TRBJ2-2; D might be TRBD1 (6 bases). CDR1 is KGHSH and CDR2 is LQKENI in the germline V gene. The CDR3 is 16 residues long. V lost 1 base, J lost 5 bases, and 14 bases lay in between. CDR3 nucleotide sequence: TGTGCCAGCTCACCACTCCCAGGGGAAGGGACCGGGGAGCTGTTTTTT. Translating it yields CASSPLPGEGTGELFF.

This chain uses TRBV29-1 with TRBJ2-7; 9 nucleotides match TRBD1. Unmatched junction bases numbered 8, after V lost 3 bases and J lost 2 bases. The CDR3 covers 15 residues. Germline assignment: CDR1 SQVTM and CDR2 ANQGSEA. CDR3 nucleotide sequence: TGCAGCGTTGAGGGGGGACAGGGACATCCCTACGAGCAGTACTTC. It encodes CSVEGGQGHPYEQYF.

This clone came up once. The genes are TRBV4-1 and TRBJ1-6; no reliable D call. Trimming left V 1 base short and J 5 bases short, with 12 bases between. Germline CDR1 reads MGHRA; CDR2 reads YSYEKL. The CDR3 runs 16 residues. CDR3 protein: CASSQAWAADNSPLHF. The DNA for the CDR3 is TGCGCCAGCAGCCAAGCTTGGGCCGCAGATAATTCACCCCTCCACTTT.

This clone was found a few times. The chain carries TRBV30 and TRBJ2-7; 7 bases map to TRBD2. V lost 7 bases and J lost 5; bases outside the gene matches: 8. Germline CDR1 reads GTSNPN; CDR2 reads SVGIG (reference sequence). The CDR3 spans 12 residues. The CDR3 sequence: CAYQAGSNEQYF. The CDR3 DNA is TGTGCCTACCAAGCGGGGAGCAACGAGCAGTACTTC. Filled out from reference TRBV30 and TRBJ2-7, the complete variable domain reads SQTIHQWPATLVQPVGSPLSLECTVEGTSNPNLYWYRQAAGRGLQLLFYSVGIGQISSEVPQNLSASRPQDRQFILSSKKLLLSDSGFYLCAYQAGSNEQYFGPGTRLTVT.

This chain uses TRBV10-3 with TRBJ1-2; tentatively, D is TRBD1 (6 bases). This CDR3 region has 14 residues. Trimming stripped 3 bases from V and 7 bases from J, with 15 bases between. CDR1 and CDR2 from the germline V gene are ENHRY and SYGVKD. CDR3 amino acids: CAISELAGVSGYTF. The CDR3 bases are TGTGCCATCAGTGAACTGGCAGGGGTATCTGGCTACACCTTC.

This clone was counted a few times. This chain connects TRBV6-5 to TRBJ1-2; D is possibly TRBD1 (5 bases). The CDR3 spans 14 residues. The germline V and J ends were trimmed by 6 bases and 2 bases, with 13 bases remaining between them. Germline V gene lookup returns CDR1 MNHEY and CDR2 SVGAGI. The CDR3 DNA sequence: TGTGCCAGCAGGGAGGGCAGGGCGAACTATGGCTACACCTTC. Its protein product is CASREGRANYGYTF.

V gene TRBV30 combines with J gene TRBJ1-2, with 7 bases fitting TRBD1. Germline V gene lookup returns CDR1 GTSNPN and CDR2 SVGIG (reference sequence). This CDR3 spans 16 amino acids. V shed 4 bases, J shed 0 bases, and the junction held 11 bases outside the gene matches. CDR3 region: CAWTRGTELTNYGYTF. CDR3 bases: TGTGCCTGGACCCGCGGGACAGAGCTTACTAACTATGGCTACACCTTC.

CDR3 sequence: CASSPSRGTGGYSPLHF. The CDR3 DNA reads TGCGCCAGCAGCCCCAGCCGAGGGACAGGGGGTTATTCACCCCTCCACTTT. The chain carries TRBV4-1 and TRBJ1-6; 11 nucleotides match TRBD1. The CDR3 runs 17 residues. The ends lost 4 bases at V and 8 bases at J; junction bases unmatched: 10. Germline V gene lookup returns CDR1 MGHRA and CDR2 YSYEKL.

The chain recombines TRBV30 with TRBJ1-2, with D possibly being TRBD1 (6 bases). Deletions cut 2 bases from V and 6 bases from J, with 13 bases between. This CDR3 is built from 13 residues. Germline-derived CDR1 and CDR2 are GTSNPN and SVGIG (reference sequence). In DNA form, the CDR3 reads TGTGCCTGGAGTATTCAGGGGTTTAATGGCTACACCTTC. Its protein is CAWSIQGFNGYTF.

The chain joins TRBV2 to TRBJ2-1; possibly TRBD2 for D (5 bases). The V end lost 7 bases, the J end lost 7 bases, and 14 bases lay between the germline ends. The CDR3 length is 13 residues. Germline loops: CDR1 SNHLY, CDR2 FYNNEI. CDR3 region: CASTSTVGNEQFF. The CDR3 bases are TGTGCCAGCACTAGCACAGTAGGGAATGAGCAGTTCTTC.

This chain connects TRBV2 to TRBJ2-5, with 7 bases lining up with TRBD2. There are 16 residues in the CDR3. The V gene's germline CDR1 is SNHLY and CDR2 FYNNEI. V was clipped by 6 bases and J by 6 bases; unmatched bases: 16. In DNA form, the CDR3 reads TGTGCCAGCAGAGACTGGGCGGGGGTTACCGAGAAGACCCAGTACTTC. Amino acid sequence: CASRDWAGVTEKTQYF.

The gene calls are TRBV27 and TRBJ1-4, with 9 bases aligning to TRBD1. This CDR3 has 14 residues. The V gene end was trimmed by 6 bases and the J gene end by 10 bases; junction bases not matched to a gene: 9. In germline, CDR1 is MNHEY, CDR2 SMNVEV (reference sequence). The DNA of the CDR3 is TGTGCCAGCAGAACCGGGACAGGGATAGGAAAACTGTTTTTT. Translation gives CASRTGTGIGKLFF.

This clone was observed a few times. This chain links TRBV4-1 with TRBJ1-5; TRBD1 matches 7 bases. From germline, CDR1 is MGHRA and CDR2 YSYEKL. The CDR3 loop spans 14 amino acids. The V gene end was trimmed by 3 bases and the J gene end by 4 bases; junction bases not matched to a gene: 3. CDR3 nucleotides: TGCGCCAGCAGCCAGGCGGACAGGAATCAGCCCCAGCATTTT. Translation gives CASSQADRNQPQHF.

In its sample, this clone was seen once. The V and J genes are TRBV4-1 and TRBJ1-2; D uncertain. The CDR3 loop spans 14 amino acids. CDR1 is MGHRA and CDR2 is YSYEKL in the germline V gene. V was trimmed by 0 bases and J by 4 bases, leaving 9 bases between them. The CDR3 protein is CASSQESVFYGYTF. As DNA, the CDR3 is TGCGCCAGCAGCCAAGAGTCAGTATTCTATGGCTACACCTTC.

V and J are TRBV7-2 and TRBJ2-7; D possibly corresponds to TRBD2 (5 bases). V lost 2 bases and J 1 base, leaving 12 bases between the germline ends. In germline, CDR1 is SGHTA, CDR2 FQGNSA. The CDR3 runs 15 residues. For the CDR3, the DNA is TGTGCCAGCAGCTTATCCCTAGCTATGTCCTACGAGCAGTACTTC. Translating it yields CASSLSLAMSYEQYF.